This T cell receptor beta chain was documented in a study of blood T cell repertoires in COVID-19. Study overall: Samples representing acute and convalescent COVID-19 were sourced from the United States, Italy and Spain.

V lost 7 bases to trimming and J lost 2 bases, with 11 bases between them. Germline loops: CDR1 MNHEY, CDR2 SMNVEV (reference sequence). This CDR3 is 14 amino acids long. The protocol was immunoSEQ multiplex PCR, while the TCRdb copy is restricted to in-frame clones and leaves out a portion. The sample lists about 110,000 clones, about three quarters occurring once. The rearrangement links TRBV27 to TRBJ1-4; no definite D call. The sample taken for sequencing was peripheral blood. The sequence derives from a woman aged 40 to 50 with acute or convalescent COVID-19. CDR3 in amino acids: CASTSWRTNEKLFF. CDR3 DNA: TGTGCCAGCACCTCGTGGCGGACTAATGAAAAACTGTTTTTT.